The subject of this entry is one TCR beta chain. Its target is not known. J gave up 3 bases and V 3 bases, and 8 bases lay outside the gene matches. Germline CDR1 is SGHRS and CDR2 is YFSETQ. The CDR3 runs to 16 residues. The sample is drawn from a study of response to subunit inactivated influenza vaccine. A single record per CDR3 protein comes from TCRdb applying MiXCR to the RT-PCR reads. The sample holds about 700,000 distinct CDR3 sequences, approximately 15% seen once. General observations from the study: Few additional T cells are recruited per seasonal influenza vaccination, authors suggested.

V gene TRBV5-1 combines with J gene TRBJ2-1; 8 positions match TRBD1. This clonotype was obtained from a man aged 50-60 years who received an inactivated influenza vaccine. The source was PBMCs from blood, collected 14 days before vaccination. CDR3 sequence reads: CASSWNPGQVYNEQFF. In nucleotides, the CDR3 is TGCGCCAGCAGCTGGAATCCGGGACAGGTCTACAATGAGCAGTTCTTC.